This entry features one TCR beta chain sequence. The data were taken from a study of OX40 agonist ivuxolimab in advanced cancers. Study information: Every 2 weeks, patients received ivuxolimab intravenously, dosed at 0.01 to 10 mg/kg.

Method: immunoSEQ multiplex PCR; TCRdb's copy keeps in-frame clones and lacks some. The repertoire includes around 94,000 clones, around 87% of them detected once, and approximately 0.29% sits in the top ten. Trimming cost V 4 bases and J 0 bases, with 10 bases left between them. The CDR3 runs 14 residues. The germline V gene encodes CDR1 SGHNT and CDR2 YYREEE (reference sequence). V usage is TRBV5-4 and J usage is TRBJ1-1, with D possibly being TRBD1 (6 bases). The sample in question was CD4+ or CD8+ T cells sorted from blood, obtained in a trial of the OX40 agonist ivuxolimab. The TCR originated in an adult with an advanced solid tumor such as melanoma, head and neck, liver or kidney cancer. The CDR3 DNA sequence: TGTGCCAGCAGCGCTGGACAGATGAACACTGAAGCTTTCTTT. It is translated as CASSAGQMNTEAFF.